Listed below are T cell receptor beta chains from one sample, sequenced in a study of CD8+ T cells in alopecia areata. Clones were read by immunoSEQ multiplex PCR, and TCRdb kept only the in-frame ones, dropping some. The sample has 120,000 to 150,000 clones; approximately 65% are singletons. Sequenced sample: CD8+ T cells sorted from blood. The receptors come from a human donor in good health. The CDR3 runs from the conserved cysteine through the conserved F or W. The order of the fields is CDR3 protein, CDR3 DNA, D gene, V gene, J gene, clone size. The D gene is left open where the match is weak. Size is omitted from some rows. Given values are once, few, many or a class for expanded clones.

cdr3_aa: CASSLDRRSNNYGYTF
cdr3_nt: TGCGCCAGCAGCTTGGATCGGCGGAGTAATAACTATGGCTACACCTTC
d_call: -
v_call: TRBV5-1
j_call: TRBJ1-2
clone_size: -

cdr3_aa: CASSAGYGEQYF
cdr3_nt: TGTGCCAGCAGCGCGGGTTACGGGGAGCAGTACTTC
d_call: -
v_call: TRBV7-9
j_call: TRBJ2-7
clone_size: -

cdr3_aa: CASSSSNEQYF
cdr3_nt: -
d_call: -
v_call: TRBV6-6
j_call: TRBJ2-7
clone_size: -

cdr3_aa: CASSYQSSYNEQFF
cdr3_nt: TGTGCCAGCAGTTACCAGAGCTCCTACAATGAGCAGTTCTTC
d_call: -
v_call: TRBV6-5
j_call: TRBJ2-1
clone_size: -

cdr3_aa: CASSLQGPAYEQYF
cdr3_nt: TGTGCCAGCAGCTTGCAGGGTCCCGCCTACGAGCAGTACTTC
d_call: -
v_call: TRBV5-6
j_call: TRBJ2-7
clone_size: few

cdr3_aa: CSVGLYTGELFF
cdr3_nt: TGCAGCGTTGGACTCTACACCGGGGAGCTGTTTTTT
d_call: -
v_call: TRBV29-1
j_call: TRBJ2-2
clone_size: -

cdr3_aa: CASSILVAGELFF
cdr3_nt: TGTGCCAGTAGTATACTAGTTGCCGGGGAGCTGTTTTTT
d_call: -
v_call: TRBV19
j_call: TRBJ2-2
clone_size: -

cdr3_aa: CASSLAGPNTEAFF
cdr3_nt: TGCGCCAGCAGCTTGGCCGGGCCGAACACTGAAGCTTTCTTT
d_call: -
v_call: TRBV5-1
j_call: TRBJ1-1
clone_size: -

cdr3_aa: CSATVLLYGYTF
cdr3_nt: TGCAGCGCGACAGTACTTCTTTATGGCTACACCTTC
d_call: -
v_call: TRBV29-1
j_call: TRBJ1-2
clone_size: few

cdr3_aa: CASSWGNTGELFF
cdr3_nt: TGTGCCAGCAGTTGGGGGAACACCGGGGAGCTGTTTTTT
d_call: -
v_call: TRBV25-1
j_call: TRBJ2-2
clone_size: many

cdr3_aa: CASSLDGGPFADTQYF
cdr3_nt: TGTGCCAGCAGCTTGGATGGAGGGCCTTTCGCAGATACGCAGTATTTT
d_call: -
v_call: TRBV5-6
j_call: TRBJ2-3
clone_size: -

cdr3_aa: CAWQPAAGQNTGELFF
cdr3_nt: TGTGCCTGGCAACCAGCCGCGGGACAAAACACCGGGGAGCTGTTTTTT
d_call: -
v_call: TRBV30
j_call: TRBJ2-2
clone_size: -

cdr3_aa: CASTDPGYNQPQHF
cdr3_nt: TGTGCCAGCACCGATCCAGGGTACAATCAGCCCCAGCATTTT
d_call: -
v_call: TRBV28
j_call: TRBJ1-5
clone_size: -

cdr3_aa: CASSLVGGRRYYNEQFF
cdr3_nt: TGTGCCAGCAGCTTAGTCGGGGGGCGAAGGTACTACAATGAGCAGTTCTTC
d_call: -
v_call: TRBV7-2
j_call: TRBJ2-1
clone_size: -

cdr3_aa: CASSQETESYEQYF
cdr3_nt: TGCGCCAGCAGCCAAGAAACAGAATCCTACGAGCAGTACTTC
d_call: -
v_call: TRBV4-1
j_call: TRBJ2-7
clone_size: -

cdr3_aa: CASRYTGANVLTF
cdr3_nt: TGTGCCAGCAGGTACACTGGGGCCAACGTCCTGACTTTC
d_call: -
v_call: TRBV6-5
j_call: TRBJ2-6
clone_size: -

cdr3_aa: CASSYGSNQPQHF
cdr3_nt: TGTGCCAGCAGTTACGGTAGCAATCAGCCCCAGCATTTT
d_call: -
v_call: TRBV6-6
j_call: TRBJ1-5
clone_size: -

cdr3_aa: CASSFPSGSNEQFF
cdr3_nt: TGTGCCAGCAGCTTCCCTAGCGGGAGCAATGAGCAGTTCTTC
d_call: TRBD2
v_call: TRBV7-9
j_call: TRBJ2-1
clone_size: -

cdr3_aa: CASSYRGTGELFF
cdr3_nt: TGTGCCAGCAGCTACCGAGGCACCGGGGAGCTGTTTTTT
d_call: -
v_call: TRBV11-2
j_call: TRBJ2-2
clone_size: -

cdr3_aa: CASSSLLGDGYTF
cdr3_nt: TGTGCCAGCAGTTCTCTTTTAGGGGACGGCTACACCTTC
d_call: -
v_call: TRBV6-5
j_call: TRBJ1-2
clone_size: -

cdr3_aa: CSVEHSPQNNYGYTF
cdr3_nt: TGCAGCGTTGAACATTCCCCGCAGAATAACTATGGCTACACCTTC
d_call: -
v_call: TRBV29-1
j_call: TRBJ1-2
clone_size: -

cdr3_aa: CASSPLWEQYF
cdr3_nt: TGTGCCAGCAGCCCCCTCTGGGAGCAGTACTTC
d_call: -
v_call: TRBV7-9
j_call: TRBJ2-7
clone_size: few

cdr3_aa: CASSYQTSGSYEQYF
cdr3_nt: TGTGCCAGCAGTTACCAAACTAGCGGGAGTTACGAGCAGTACTTC
d_call: TRBD2
v_call: TRBV6-6
j_call: TRBJ2-7
clone_size: -

cdr3_aa: CSPDGGWYEQYF
cdr3_nt: TGCAGCCCGGACGGCGGGTGGTACGAGCAGTACTTC
d_call: -
v_call: TRBV29-1
j_call: TRBJ2-7
clone_size: -

cdr3_aa: CASEKKETQYF
cdr3_nt: TGTGCCAGCGAGAAGAAAGAGACCCAGTACTTC
d_call: -
v_call: TRBV6-5
j_call: TRBJ2-5
clone_size: -

cdr3_aa: CAWSEVDSWRGTDTQYF
cdr3_nt: TGTGCCTGGAGTGAGGTTGACAGCTGGCGGGGCACAGATACGCAGTATTTT
d_call: -
v_call: TRBV30
j_call: TRBJ2-3
clone_size: once

cdr3_aa: CSAATQLLETQYF
cdr3_nt: TGCAGCGCCGCGACCCAGTTGTTGGAGACCCAGTACTTC
d_call: -
v_call: TRBV29-1
j_call: TRBJ2-5
clone_size: -

cdr3_aa: CAWSVGRTEAFF
cdr3_nt: TGTGCCTGGAGTGTAGGACGGACTGAAGCTTTCTTT
d_call: -
v_call: TRBV30
j_call: TRBJ1-1
clone_size: -

cdr3_aa: CASSLTAGGVYNEQFF
cdr3_nt: TGTGCCAGCAGTTTGACAGCGGGAGGGGTATACAATGAGCAGTTCTTC
d_call: TRBD2
v_call: TRBV27
j_call: TRBJ2-1
clone_size: -

cdr3_aa: CASSHTDEQFF
cdr3_nt: TGTGCCAGCAGCCACACGGATGAGCAGTTCTTC
d_call: -
v_call: TRBV7-9
j_call: TRBJ2-1
clone_size: -

cdr3_aa: CASSVAVGTNTENYGYTF
cdr3_nt: TGTGCCAGCAGCGTAGCAGTAGGGACCAACACGGAGAACTATGGCTACACCTTC
d_call: -
v_call: TRBV9
j_call: TRBJ1-2
clone_size: -

cdr3_aa: CSAEVTAQETQYF
cdr3_nt: TGCAGCGCCGAGGTGACAGCCCAAGAGACCCAGTACTTC
d_call: -
v_call: TRBV29-1
j_call: TRBJ2-5
clone_size: -

cdr3_aa: CASSLGGAGYISDTQYF
cdr3_nt: TGTGCCAGCAGTTTAGGTGGGGCGGGGTATATTTCAGATACGCAGTATTTT
d_call: -
v_call: TRBV27
j_call: TRBJ2-3
clone_size: -

cdr3_aa: CASSQKQAYGEQYF
cdr3_nt: TGCGCCAGCAGCCAAAAACAGGCTTACGGGGAGCAGTACTTC
d_call: -
v_call: TRBV4-1
j_call: TRBJ2-7
clone_size: -

cdr3_aa: CASSYSDTQYF
cdr3_nt: TGTGCCAGCAGTTATTCAGATACGCAGTATTTT
d_call: -
v_call: TRBV6-5
j_call: TRBJ2-3
clone_size: -

cdr3_aa: CASSLRKQGYEQYF
cdr3_nt: TGCGCCAGCAGCTTAAGAAAACAGGGCTACGAGCAGTACTTC
d_call: -
v_call: TRBV5-1
j_call: TRBJ2-7
clone_size: -

cdr3_aa: CASSRRTDSSYNEQFF
cdr3_nt: TGCGCCAGCAGCCGTCGGACTGATAGCTCCTACAATGAGCAGTTCTTC
d_call: -
v_call: TRBV5-1
j_call: TRBJ2-1
clone_size: -

cdr3_aa: CASSGGQGGNQPQHF
cdr3_nt: TGTGCCAGCAGTGGGGGACAGGGCGGCAATCAGCCCCAGCATTTT
d_call: TRBD1
v_call: TRBV27
j_call: TRBJ1-5
clone_size: -

cdr3_aa: CASTLREQGSNTEAFF
cdr3_nt: TGTGCCAGCACGCTACGGGAACAGGGGTCGAACACTGAAGCTTTCTTT
d_call: TRBD1
v_call: TRBV28
j_call: TRBJ1-1
clone_size: few

cdr3_aa: CSVEGTGAYEQYF
cdr3_nt: TGCAGCGTTGAGGGGACAGGGGCCTACGAGCAGTACTTC
d_call: TRBD1
v_call: TRBV29-1
j_call: TRBJ2-7
clone_size: once

cdr3_aa: CASSNGQGSNYGYTF
cdr3_nt: TGTGCCAGCAGTAACGGACAGGGCTCGAACTATGGCTACACCTTC
d_call: TRBD1
v_call: TRBV27
j_call: TRBJ1-2
clone_size: few

cdr3_aa: CASSQMGNTIYF
cdr3_nt: TGCGCCAGCAGCCAAATGGGAAACACCATATATTTT
d_call: -
v_call: TRBV4-1
j_call: TRBJ1-3
clone_size: once

cdr3_aa: CASSVSFGTGWPSQFF
cdr3_nt: TGTGCCAGCAGTGTCTCGTTCGGGACAGGTTGGCCCTCGCAGTTCTTC
d_call: TRBD1
v_call: TRBV28
j_call: TRBJ2-1
clone_size: -

cdr3_aa: CASTSTSGNEQFF
cdr3_nt: TGTGCCAGCACCTCGACTAGCGGCAATGAGCAGTTCTTC
d_call: TRBD2
v_call: TRBV6-5
j_call: TRBJ2-1
clone_size: -

cdr3_aa: CSVGGANEKLFF
cdr3_nt: TGCAGCGTTGGGGGAGCTAATGAAAAACTGTTTTTT
d_call: -
v_call: TRBV29-1
j_call: TRBJ1-4
clone_size: -

cdr3_aa: CAWSATGGTEAFF
cdr3_nt: TGTGCCTGGAGTGCGACAGGGGGCACTGAAGCTTTCTTT
d_call: TRBD1
v_call: TRBV30
j_call: TRBJ1-1
clone_size: -

cdr3_aa: CASSLTFSSNQPQHF
cdr3_nt: TGTGCCAGCAGCTTAACATTCAGTAGCAATCAGCCCCAGCATTTT
d_call: -
v_call: TRBV7-8
j_call: TRBJ1-5
clone_size: -

cdr3_aa: CASSETSGTGELFF
cdr3_nt: TGTGCCAGCAGCGAGACTAGCGGCACCGGGGAGCTGTTTTTT
d_call: TRBD2
v_call: TRBV14
j_call: TRBJ2-2
clone_size: -

cdr3_aa: CASSYRSSSSDTQYF
cdr3_nt: TGTGCCAGCAGTTACAGAAGTAGCTCCTCAGATACGCAGTATTTT
d_call: -
v_call: TRBV13
j_call: TRBJ2-3
clone_size: -

cdr3_aa: CASSPGQNQETQYF
cdr3_nt: TGTGCCAGCTCACCAGGGCAGAACCAAGAGACCCAGTACTTC
d_call: -
v_call: TRBV18
j_call: TRBJ2-5
clone_size: -

cdr3_aa: CASSHGTGNTEAFF
cdr3_nt: TGTGCCAGCAGTCACGGGACAGGGAACACTGAAGCTTTCTTT
d_call: TRBD1
v_call: TRBV27
j_call: TRBJ1-1
clone_size: -

cdr3_aa: CASSPLGGYEQYF
cdr3_nt: TGTGCCAGCAGTCCACTGGGGGGGTACGAGCAGTACTTC
d_call: TRBD2
v_call: TRBV6-6
j_call: TRBJ2-7
clone_size: -

cdr3_aa: CASSTGTPSEQYF
cdr3_nt: TGTGCCAGCTCGACAGGGACCCCCTCTGAGCAGTACTTC
d_call: TRBD1
v_call: TRBV28
j_call: TRBJ2-7
clone_size: -

cdr3_aa: CASSLGLIDEQYF
cdr3_nt: TGCGCCAGCAGCTTGGGGCTGATCGACGAGCAGTACTTC
d_call: -
v_call: TRBV5-1
j_call: TRBJ2-7
clone_size: once

cdr3_aa: CASSPTTSGTSYNEQFF
cdr3_nt: TGTGCCAGCAGCCCAACGACTAGCGGGACCTCCTACAATGAGCAGTTCTTC
d_call: TRBD2
v_call: TRBV13
j_call: TRBJ2-1
clone_size: -

cdr3_aa: CASSIAGSSYEQYF
cdr3_nt: TGTGCCAGTAGTATAGCGGGCTCCTCCTACGAGCAGTACTTC
d_call: -
v_call: TRBV19
j_call: TRBJ2-7
clone_size: -

cdr3_aa: CASSLGVNEQYF
cdr3_nt: TGTGCCAGCAGCTTGGGGGTTAACGAGCAGTACTTC
d_call: -
v_call: TRBV5-6
j_call: TRBJ2-7
clone_size: -